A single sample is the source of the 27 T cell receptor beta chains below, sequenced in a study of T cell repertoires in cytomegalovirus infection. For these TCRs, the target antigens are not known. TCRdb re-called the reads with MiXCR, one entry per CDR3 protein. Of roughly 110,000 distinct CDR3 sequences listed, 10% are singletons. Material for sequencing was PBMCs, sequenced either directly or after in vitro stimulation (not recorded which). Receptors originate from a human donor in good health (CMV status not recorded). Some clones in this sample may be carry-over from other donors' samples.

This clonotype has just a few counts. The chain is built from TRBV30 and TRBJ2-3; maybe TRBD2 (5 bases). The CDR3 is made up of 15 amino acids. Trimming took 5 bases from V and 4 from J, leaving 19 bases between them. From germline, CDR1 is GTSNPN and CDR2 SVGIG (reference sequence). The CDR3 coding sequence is TGTGCCTGGGCCGTGGGCTCGGGGATTTCAGATACGCAGTATTTT. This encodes CAWAVGSGISDTQYF.

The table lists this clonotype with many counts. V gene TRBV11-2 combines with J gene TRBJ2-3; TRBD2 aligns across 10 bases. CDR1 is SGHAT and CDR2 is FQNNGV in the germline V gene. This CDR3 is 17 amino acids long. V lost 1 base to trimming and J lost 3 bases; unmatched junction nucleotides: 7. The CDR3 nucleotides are TGTGCCAGCAGCTTAGGATCTAGCGGGAGCTGGACAGATACGCAGTATTTT. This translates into CASSLGSSGSWTDTQYF.

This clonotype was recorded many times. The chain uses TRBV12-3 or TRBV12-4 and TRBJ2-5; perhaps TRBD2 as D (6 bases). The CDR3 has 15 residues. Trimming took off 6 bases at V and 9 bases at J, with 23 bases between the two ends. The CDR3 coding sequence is TGTGCCAGCAGCGCCTTTAATAGACTAGAATTGGCCCAGTACTTC. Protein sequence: CASSAFNRLELAQYF.

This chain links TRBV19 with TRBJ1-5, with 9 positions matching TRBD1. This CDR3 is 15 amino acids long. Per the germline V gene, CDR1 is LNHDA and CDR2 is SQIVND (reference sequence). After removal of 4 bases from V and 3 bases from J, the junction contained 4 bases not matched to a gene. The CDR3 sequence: CASSKGQGLNQPQHF. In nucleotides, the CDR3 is TGTGCCAGTAGTAAGGGACAGGGCCTCAATCAGCCCCAGCATTTT.

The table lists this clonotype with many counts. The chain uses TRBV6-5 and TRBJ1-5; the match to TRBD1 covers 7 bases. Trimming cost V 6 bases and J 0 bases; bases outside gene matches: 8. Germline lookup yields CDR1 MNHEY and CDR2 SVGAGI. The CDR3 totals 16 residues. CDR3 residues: CASRPTGTYSNQPQHF. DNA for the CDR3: TGTGCCAGCAGGCCGACAGGGACGTATAGCAATCAGCCCCAGCATTTT.

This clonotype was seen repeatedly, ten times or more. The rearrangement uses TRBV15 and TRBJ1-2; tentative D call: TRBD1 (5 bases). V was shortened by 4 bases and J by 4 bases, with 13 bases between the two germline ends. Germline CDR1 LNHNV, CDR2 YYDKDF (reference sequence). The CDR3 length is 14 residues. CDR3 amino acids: CATSTRQTGYGYTF. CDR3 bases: TGTGCCACCAGCACTAGACAGACCGGCTATGGCTACACCTTC.

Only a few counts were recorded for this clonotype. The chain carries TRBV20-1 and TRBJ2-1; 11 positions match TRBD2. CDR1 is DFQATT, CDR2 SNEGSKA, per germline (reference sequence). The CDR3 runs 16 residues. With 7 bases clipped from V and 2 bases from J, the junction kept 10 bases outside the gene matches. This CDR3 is CSGGLAGGATYNEQFF. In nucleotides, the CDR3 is TGCAGTGGGGGGCTAGCGGGAGGAGCAACCTACAATGAGCAGTTCTTC.

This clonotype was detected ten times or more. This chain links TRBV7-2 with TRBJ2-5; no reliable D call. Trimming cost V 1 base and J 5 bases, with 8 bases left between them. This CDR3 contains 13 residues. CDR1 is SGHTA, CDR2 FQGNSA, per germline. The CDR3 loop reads CASSLGSMETQYF. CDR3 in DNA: TGTGCCAGCAGCTTAGGATCCATGGAGACCCAGTACTTC.

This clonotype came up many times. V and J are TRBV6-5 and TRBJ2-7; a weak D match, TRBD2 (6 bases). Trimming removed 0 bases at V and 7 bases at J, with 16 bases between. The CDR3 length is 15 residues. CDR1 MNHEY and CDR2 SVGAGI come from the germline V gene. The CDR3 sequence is CASSYSTNGGWEQYF. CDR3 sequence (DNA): TGTGCCAGCAGTTACTCCACTAACGGGGGTTGGGAGCAGTACTTC.

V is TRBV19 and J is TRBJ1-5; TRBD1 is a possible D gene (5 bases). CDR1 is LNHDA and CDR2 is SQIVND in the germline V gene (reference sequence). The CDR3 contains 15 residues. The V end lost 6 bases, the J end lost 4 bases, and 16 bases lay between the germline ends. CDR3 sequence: CASRPQGGWNQPQHF. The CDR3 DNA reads TGTGCCAGTAGGCCTCAGGGAGGGTGGAATCAGCCCCAGCATTTT.

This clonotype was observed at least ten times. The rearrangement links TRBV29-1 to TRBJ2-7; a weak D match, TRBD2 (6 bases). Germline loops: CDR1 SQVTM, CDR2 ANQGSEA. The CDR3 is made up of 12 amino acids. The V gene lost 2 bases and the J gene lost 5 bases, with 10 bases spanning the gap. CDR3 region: CSVEKEGNEQYF. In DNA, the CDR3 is TGCAGCGTTGAAAAGGAGGGTAACGAGCAGTACTTC.

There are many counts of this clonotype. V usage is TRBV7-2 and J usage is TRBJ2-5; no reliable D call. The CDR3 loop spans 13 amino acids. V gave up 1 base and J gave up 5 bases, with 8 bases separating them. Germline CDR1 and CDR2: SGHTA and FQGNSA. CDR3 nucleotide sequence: TGTGCCAGCAGCTTAGTTCTGGCGGAGACCCAGTACTTC. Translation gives CASSLVLAETQYF. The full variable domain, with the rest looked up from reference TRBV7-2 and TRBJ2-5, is GAGVSQSPSNKVTEKGKDVELRCDPISGHTALYWYRQSLGQGLEFLIYFQGNSAPDKSGLPSDRFSAERTGGSVSTLTIQRTQQEDSAVYLCASSLVLAETQYFGPGTRLLVL.

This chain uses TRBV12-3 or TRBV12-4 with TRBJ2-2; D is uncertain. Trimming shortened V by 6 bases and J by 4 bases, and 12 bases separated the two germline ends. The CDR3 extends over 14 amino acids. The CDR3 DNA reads TGTGCCAGCAGGACGGAACACTCCACCGGGGAGCTGTTTTTT. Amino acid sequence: CASRTEHSTGELFF.

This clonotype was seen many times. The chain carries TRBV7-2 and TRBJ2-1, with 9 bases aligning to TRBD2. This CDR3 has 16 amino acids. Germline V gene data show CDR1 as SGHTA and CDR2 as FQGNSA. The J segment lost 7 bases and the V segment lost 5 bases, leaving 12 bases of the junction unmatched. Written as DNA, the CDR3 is TGTGCCAGCAGCCGAATAGCGGGAGCTAGGGGGAATGAGCAGTTCTTC. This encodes CASSRIAGARGNEQFF.

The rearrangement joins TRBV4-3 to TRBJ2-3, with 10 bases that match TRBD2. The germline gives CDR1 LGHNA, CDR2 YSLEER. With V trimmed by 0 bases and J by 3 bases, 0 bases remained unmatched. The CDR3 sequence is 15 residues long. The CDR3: CASSQEGLATDTQYF. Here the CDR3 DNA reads TGCGCCAGCAGCCAAGAGGGACTAGCGACAGATACGCAGTATTTT.

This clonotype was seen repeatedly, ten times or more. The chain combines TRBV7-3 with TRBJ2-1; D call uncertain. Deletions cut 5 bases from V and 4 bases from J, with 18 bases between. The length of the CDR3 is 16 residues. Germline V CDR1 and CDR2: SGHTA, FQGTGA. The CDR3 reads CASSQARPTSYNEQFF. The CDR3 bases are TGTGCCAGCAGCCAAGCTAGACCCACCTCTTACAATGAGCAGTTCTTC. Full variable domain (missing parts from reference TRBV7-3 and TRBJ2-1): GAGVSQTPSNKVTEKGKYVELRCDPISGHTALYWYRQSLGQGPEFLIYFQGTGAADDSGLPNDRFFAVRPEGSVSTLKIQRTERGDSAVYLCASSQARPTSYNEQFFGPGTRLTVL.

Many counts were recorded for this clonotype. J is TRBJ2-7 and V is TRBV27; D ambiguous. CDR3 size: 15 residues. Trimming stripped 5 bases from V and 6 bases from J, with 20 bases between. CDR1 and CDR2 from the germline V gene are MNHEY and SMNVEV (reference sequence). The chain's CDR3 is CASSLCLGLQGEQYV. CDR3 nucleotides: TGTGCCAGCAGTCTCTGCCTCGGGCTCCAAGGCGAGCAGTACGTC.

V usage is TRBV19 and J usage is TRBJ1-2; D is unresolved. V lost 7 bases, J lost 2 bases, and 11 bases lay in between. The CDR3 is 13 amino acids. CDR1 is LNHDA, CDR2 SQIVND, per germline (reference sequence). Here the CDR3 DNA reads TGTGCCAGTACGGCCGGAGAGAACTATGGCTACACCTTC. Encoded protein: CASTAGENYGYTF. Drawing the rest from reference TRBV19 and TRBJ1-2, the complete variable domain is DGGITQSPKYLFRKEGQNVTLSCEQNLNHDAMYWYRQDPGQGLRLIYYSQIVNDFQKGDIAEGYSVSREKKESFPLTVTSAQKNPTAFYLCASTAGENYGYTFGSGTRLTVV.

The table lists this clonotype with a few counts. The DNA of the CDR3 is TGTGCCAGCCGGCGGGCCGCCGGGGGCTACACCTTC. Translating it yields CASRRAAGGYTF. The rearrangement links TRBV6-1 to TRBJ1-2; no reliable D call. CDR1 is MNHNS, CDR2 SASEGT, per germline. CDR3 size: 12 residues. Deletions cut 8 bases from V and 8 bases from J, with 15 bases between.

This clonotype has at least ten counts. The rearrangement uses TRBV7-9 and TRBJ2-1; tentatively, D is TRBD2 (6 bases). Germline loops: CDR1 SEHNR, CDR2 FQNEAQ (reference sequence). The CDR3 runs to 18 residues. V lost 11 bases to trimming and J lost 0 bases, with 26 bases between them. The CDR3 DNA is TGTGCCTCCCGTGGCGGGGCTCGTACTTCTAGCTCCTACAATGAGCAGTTCTTC. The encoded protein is CASRGGARTSSSYNEQFF.

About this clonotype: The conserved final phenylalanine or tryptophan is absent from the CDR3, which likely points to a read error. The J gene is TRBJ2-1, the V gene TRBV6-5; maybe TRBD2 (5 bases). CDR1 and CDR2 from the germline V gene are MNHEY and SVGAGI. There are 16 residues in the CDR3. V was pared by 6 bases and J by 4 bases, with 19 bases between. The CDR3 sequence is CASRSSIRGGYNEQFL. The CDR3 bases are TGTGCCAGCAGGTCGAGTATCAGAGGAGGATACAATGAGCAGTTCCTC.

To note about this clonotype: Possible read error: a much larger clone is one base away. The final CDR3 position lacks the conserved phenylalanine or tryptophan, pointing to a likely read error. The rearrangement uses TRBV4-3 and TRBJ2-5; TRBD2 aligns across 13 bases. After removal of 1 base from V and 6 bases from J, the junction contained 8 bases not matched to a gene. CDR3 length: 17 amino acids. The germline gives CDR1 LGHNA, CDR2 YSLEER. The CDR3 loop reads CASSQGRLAGGGQTQYS. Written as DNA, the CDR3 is TGCGCCAGCAGCCAAGGGAGACTAGCGGGAGGCGGGCAGACCCAGTACTCC.

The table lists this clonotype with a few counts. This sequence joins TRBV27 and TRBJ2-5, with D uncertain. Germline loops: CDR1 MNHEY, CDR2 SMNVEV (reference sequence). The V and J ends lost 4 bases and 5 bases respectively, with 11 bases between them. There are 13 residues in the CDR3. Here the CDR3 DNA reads TGTGCCAGCAGTTCCCCCCCCCGCGAGACCCAGTACTTC. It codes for CASSSPPRETQYF.

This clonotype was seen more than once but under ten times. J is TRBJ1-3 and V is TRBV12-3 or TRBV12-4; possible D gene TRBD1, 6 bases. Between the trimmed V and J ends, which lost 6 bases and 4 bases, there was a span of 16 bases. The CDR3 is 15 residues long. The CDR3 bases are TGTGCCAGCAGGAAACAACAGGGCGCAGGAAACACCATATATTTT. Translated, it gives CASRKQQGAGNTIYF.

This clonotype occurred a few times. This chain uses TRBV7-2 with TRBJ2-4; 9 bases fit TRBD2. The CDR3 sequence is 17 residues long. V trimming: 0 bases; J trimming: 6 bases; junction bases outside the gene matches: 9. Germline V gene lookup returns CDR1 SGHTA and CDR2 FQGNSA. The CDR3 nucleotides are TGTGCCAGCAGCTTAGCGTCGGGGCTAGCGGGATTAAACATTCAGTACTTC. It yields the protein CASSLASGLAGLNIQYF.

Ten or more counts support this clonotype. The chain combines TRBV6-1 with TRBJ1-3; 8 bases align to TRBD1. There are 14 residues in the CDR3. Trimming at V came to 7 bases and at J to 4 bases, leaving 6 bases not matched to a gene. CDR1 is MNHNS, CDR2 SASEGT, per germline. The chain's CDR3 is CASKTTGVGNTIYF. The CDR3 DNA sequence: TGTGCCAGCAAAACGACAGGGGTGGGAAACACCATATATTTT.

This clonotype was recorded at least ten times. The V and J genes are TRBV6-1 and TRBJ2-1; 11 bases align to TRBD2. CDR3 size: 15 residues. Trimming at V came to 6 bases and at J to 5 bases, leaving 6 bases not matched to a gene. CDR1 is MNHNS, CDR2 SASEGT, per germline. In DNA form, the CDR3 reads TGTGCCAGCAGAACACCGGGACTAGCGGACAATGAGCAGTTCTTC. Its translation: CASRTPGLADNEQFF.